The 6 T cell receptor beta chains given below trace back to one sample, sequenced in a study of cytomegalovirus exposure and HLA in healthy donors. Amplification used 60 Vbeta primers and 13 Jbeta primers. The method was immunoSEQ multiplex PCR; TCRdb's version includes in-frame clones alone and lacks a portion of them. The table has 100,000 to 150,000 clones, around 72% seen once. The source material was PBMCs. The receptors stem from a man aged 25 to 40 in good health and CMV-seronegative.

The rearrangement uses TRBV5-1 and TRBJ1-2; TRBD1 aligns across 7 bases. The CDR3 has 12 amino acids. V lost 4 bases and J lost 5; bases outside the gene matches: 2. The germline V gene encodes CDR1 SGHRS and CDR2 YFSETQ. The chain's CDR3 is CASSMGQYGYTF. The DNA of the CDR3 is TGCGCCAGCAGCATGGGACAGTATGGCTACACCTTC. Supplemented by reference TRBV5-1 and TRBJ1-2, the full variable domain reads KAGVTQTPRYLIKTRGQQVTLSCSPISGHRSVSWYQQTPGQGLQFLFEYFSETQRNKGNFPGRFSGRQFSNSRSEMNVSTLELGDSALYLCASSMGQYGYTFGSGTRLTVV.

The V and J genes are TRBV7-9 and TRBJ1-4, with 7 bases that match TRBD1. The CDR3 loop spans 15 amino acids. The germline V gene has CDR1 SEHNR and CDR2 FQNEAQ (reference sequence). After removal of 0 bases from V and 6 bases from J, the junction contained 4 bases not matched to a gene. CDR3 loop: CASSLAQGGYEKLFF. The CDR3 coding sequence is TGTGCCAGCAGCTTAGCGCAAGGGGGCTATGAAAAACTGTTTTTT.

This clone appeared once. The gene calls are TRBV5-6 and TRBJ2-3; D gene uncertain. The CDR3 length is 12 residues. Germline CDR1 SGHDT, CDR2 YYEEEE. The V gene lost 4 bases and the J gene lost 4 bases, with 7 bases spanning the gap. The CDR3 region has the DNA TGTGCCAGCAGCCCGAGCCCAGATACGCAGTATTTT. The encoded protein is CASSPSPDTQYF.

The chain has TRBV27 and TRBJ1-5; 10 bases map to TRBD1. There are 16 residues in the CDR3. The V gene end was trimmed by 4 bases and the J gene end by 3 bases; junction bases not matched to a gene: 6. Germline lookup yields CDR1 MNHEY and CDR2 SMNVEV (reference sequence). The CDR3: CASSSMTGGLNQPQHF. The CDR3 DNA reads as TGTGCCAGCAGTTCCATGACAGGGGGCCTCAATCAGCCCCAGCATTTT.

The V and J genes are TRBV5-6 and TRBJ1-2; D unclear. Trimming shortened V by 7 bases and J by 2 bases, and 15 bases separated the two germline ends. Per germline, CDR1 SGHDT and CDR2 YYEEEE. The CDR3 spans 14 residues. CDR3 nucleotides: TGTGCCAGCGGGAGATTCGGTGAAAACTATGGCTACACCTTC. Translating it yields CASGRFGENYGYTF.

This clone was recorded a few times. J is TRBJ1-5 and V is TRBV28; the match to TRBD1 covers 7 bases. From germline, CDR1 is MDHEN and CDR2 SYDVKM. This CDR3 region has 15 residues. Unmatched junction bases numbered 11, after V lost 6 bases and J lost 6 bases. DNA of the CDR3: TGTGCCAGCAGCGAACAGGGGAAAGGCGGTCAGCCCCAGCATTTT. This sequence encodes CASSEQGKGGQPQHF.